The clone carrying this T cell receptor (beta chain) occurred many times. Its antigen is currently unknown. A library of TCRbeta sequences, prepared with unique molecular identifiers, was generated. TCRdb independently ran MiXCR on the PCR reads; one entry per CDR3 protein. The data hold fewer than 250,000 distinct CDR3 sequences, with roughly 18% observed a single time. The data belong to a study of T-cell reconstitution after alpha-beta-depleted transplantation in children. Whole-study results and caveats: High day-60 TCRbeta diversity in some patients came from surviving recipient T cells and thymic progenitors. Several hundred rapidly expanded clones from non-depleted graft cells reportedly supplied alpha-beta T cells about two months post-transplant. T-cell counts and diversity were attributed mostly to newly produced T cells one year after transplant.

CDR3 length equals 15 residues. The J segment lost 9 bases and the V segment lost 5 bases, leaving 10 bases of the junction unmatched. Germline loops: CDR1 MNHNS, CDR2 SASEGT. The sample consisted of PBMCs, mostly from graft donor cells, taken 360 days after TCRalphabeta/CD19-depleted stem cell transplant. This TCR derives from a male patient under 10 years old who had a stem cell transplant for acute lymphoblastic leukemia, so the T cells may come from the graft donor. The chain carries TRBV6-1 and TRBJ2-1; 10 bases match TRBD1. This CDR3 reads CASSPGTGVLFEQFF. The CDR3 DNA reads TGTGCCAGCAGTCCCGGGACAGGGGTGCTTTTTGAGCAGTTCTTC.